This TCR beta chain is from a study of T cell repertoires in cytomegalovirus infection. The wider study: Shared public TCR beta signatures pointed to both CMV infection and a matching HLA type.

Losses at the gene ends were 0 bases for V and 5 bases for J; bases not matched to a gene: 10. Germline values: CDR1 SGHRS, CDR2 YFSETQ. The CDR3 covers 16 residues. From the reads, TCRdb called clonotypes with MiXCR, one entry per CDR3 protein. In the table there are some 120,000 distinct CDR3 sequences, roughly a tenth of which are singletons. There are a few counts of this clonotype. The target antigen is unknown. Study observations and caveats: In two of eight donors, the top clonotype was HLA-C-restricted CMV-specific. Identification of carriers of CMV plus the relevant HLA was performed using cumulative public TCR beta family frequency.

V usage is TRBV5-1 and J usage is TRBJ2-5; 7 nucleotides match TRBD1. Material: PBMCs, sequenced either directly or after in vitro stimulation (not recorded which). The origin of this receptor is a human donor in good health (CMV status not recorded). Some clones in this sample may be carry-over from other donors' samples. The CDR3 sequence: CASSLATYRGGETQYF. Written as DNA, the CDR3 is TGCGCCAGCAGCTTGGCTACCTACAGGGGCGGGGAGACCCAGTACTTC.